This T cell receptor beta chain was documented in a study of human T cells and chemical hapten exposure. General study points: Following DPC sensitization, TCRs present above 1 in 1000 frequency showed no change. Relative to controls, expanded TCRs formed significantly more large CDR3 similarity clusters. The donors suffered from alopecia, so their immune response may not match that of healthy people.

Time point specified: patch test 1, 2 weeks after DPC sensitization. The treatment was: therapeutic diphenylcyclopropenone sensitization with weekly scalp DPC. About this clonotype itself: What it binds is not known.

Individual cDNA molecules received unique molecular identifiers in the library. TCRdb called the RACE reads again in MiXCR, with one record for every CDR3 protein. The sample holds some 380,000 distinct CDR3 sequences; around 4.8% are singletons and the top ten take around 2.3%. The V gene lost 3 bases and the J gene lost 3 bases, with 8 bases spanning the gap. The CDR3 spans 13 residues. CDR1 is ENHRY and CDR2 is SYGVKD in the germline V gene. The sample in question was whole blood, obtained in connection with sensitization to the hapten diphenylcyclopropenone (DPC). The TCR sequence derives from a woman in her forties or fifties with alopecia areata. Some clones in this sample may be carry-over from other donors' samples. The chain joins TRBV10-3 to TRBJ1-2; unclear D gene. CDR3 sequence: CAISDSTDYGYTF. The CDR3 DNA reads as TGTGCCATCAGTGATTCGACTGACTATGGCTACACCTTC.